This T cell receptor beta chain stems from a study of T cell repertoires in cytomegalovirus infection. Study information: Newly reported HLA-C-restricted and thoroughly characterized HLA-B-restricted CMV epitopes were employed. CMV infection and matching HLA type were both indicated by public TCR beta signatures.

Each CDR3 protein is one row after TCRdb ran MiXCR on the reads. This sample has under 350,000 distinct CDR3 sequences, with about 20% found just once. Study-level results: The study found HLA-C-restricted CMV-specific TCR beta clonotypes dominating the ex vivo response.

This clonotype was counted at least ten times. As yet, its antigen is unknown. The length of the CDR3 is 16 residues. The V and J ends lost 4 bases and 8 bases, in that order; junction bases with no gene match: 10. CDR1 and CDR2 from the germline V gene are ENHRY and SYGVKD. The rearrangement links TRBV10-3 to TRBJ2-1; 11 positions match TRBD2. The sequence came from a human donor in good health (CMV status not recorded). Some clones in this sample may be carry-over from other donors' samples. Specimen: cultured PBMCs, collected from culture after CMV antigen stimulation. The CDR3: CAISAASGRLSDEQFF. The CDR3 nucleotides are TGTGCCATCAGTGCGGCTAGCGGGAGGCTCAGCGATGAGCAGTTCTTC.